This is a list of T cell receptor beta chains from one sample in a study of spatial heterogeneity in lung cancer. TCRdb used MiXCR to reprocess the 5' RACE reads, holding one entry per CDR3 protein. The sample includes some 120,000 distinct CDR3 sequences, 9.5% to 15% seen only once; the top ten take roughly 15%. The material sequenced was PBMCs, taken at follow-up. The receptor set was obtained from a male donor with early-stage non-small cell lung cancer. Each CDR3 is given with its conserved first and last residue. The order of the fields is CDR3 protein, CDR3 DNA, V gene, clone size, D gene, J gene. The D gene is left open where the match is weak. Clone size is not always given. Where it is, it says once, few, many or a class for expanded clones.

cdr3_aa: CASSRPQGDSPLHF
cdr3_nt: TGTGCCAGCAGCAGACCCCAGGGGGATTCACCCCTCCACTTT
v_call: TRBV11-2
clone_size: many
d_call: TRBD1
j_call: TRBJ1-6

cdr3_aa: CASTKRDRGDQPQHF
cdr3_nt: TGTGCCAGCACCAAGCGGGACAGGGGGGATCAGCCCCAGCATTTT
v_call: TRBV6-2/TRBV6-3
clone_size: many
d_call: TRBD1
j_call: TRBJ1-5

cdr3_aa: CASRDRTGVNQPQHF
cdr3_nt: TGTGCCAGCAGGGACCGGACAGGGGTCAATCAGCCCCAGCATTTT
v_call: TRBV6-6
clone_size: many
d_call: TRBD1
j_call: TRBJ1-5

cdr3_aa: CASSPRQGKEETQYF
cdr3_nt: TGCGCCAGCAGCCCGCGACAGGGGAAGGAAGAGACCCAGTACTTC
v_call: TRBV5-1
clone_size: many
d_call: TRBD1
j_call: TRBJ2-5

cdr3_aa: CASSQAWGRAGELFF
cdr3_nt: TGCGCCAGCAGCCAAGCCTGGGGTCGGGCCGGGGAGCTGTTTTTT
v_call: TRBV4-1
clone_size: many
d_call: NA
j_call: TRBJ2-2

cdr3_aa: CSARDGRGGSYTQYF
cdr3_nt: TGCAGTGCTAGAGATGGCCGGGGGGGCTCCTATACGCAGTATTTT
v_call: TRBV20-1
clone_size: few
d_call: TRBD2
j_call: TRBJ2-3

cdr3_aa: CASSLEGGTRQYF
cdr3_nt: TGTGCCAGCAGCTTAGAAGGGGGGACGAGGCAGTACTTC
v_call: TRBV7-2
clone_size: NA
d_call: NA
j_call: TRBJ2-5

cdr3_aa: CASSSTGSQPQHF
cdr3_nt: TGCGCCAGCAGCAGTACAGGGAGTCAGCCCCAGCATTTT
v_call: TRBV5-1
clone_size: few
d_call: NA
j_call: TRBJ1-5

cdr3_aa: CASSQIGQGLVAGYTF
cdr3_nt: TGCGCCAGCAGCCAAATAGGCCAGGGCCTTGTCGCCGGCTACACCTTC
v_call: TRBV4-3
clone_size: NA
d_call: NA
j_call: TRBJ1-2

cdr3_aa: CASSRRLAGGPDEQFF
cdr3_nt: TGTGCCAGCAGTCGCCGACTAGCGGGGGGCCCCGATGAGCAGTTCTTC
v_call: TRBV7-2
clone_size: NA
d_call: TRBD2
j_call: TRBJ2-1

cdr3_aa: CSAMGQNDQPQHF
cdr3_nt: TGCAGTGCTATGGGACAGAACGATCAGCCCCAGCATTTT
v_call: TRBV20-1
clone_size: many
d_call: TRBD1
j_call: TRBJ1-5

cdr3_aa: CASSQKLGQGLDQPQHF
cdr3_nt: TGTGCCAGTTCACAGAAGTTGGGACAGGGTCTCGATCAGCCCCAGCATTTT
v_call: TRBV19
clone_size: NA
d_call: TRBD1
j_call: TRBJ1-5

cdr3_aa: CASSLPSYRGQTYEQYF
cdr3_nt: TGTGCCAGCAGCCTACCCAGTTACAGGGGACAGACCTACGAGCAGTACTTC
v_call: TRBV6-2/TRBV6-3
clone_size: few
d_call: TRBD1
j_call: TRBJ2-7

cdr3_aa: CASSRVRDGQETQYF
cdr3_nt: TGTGCCAGCAGCCGCGTAAGAGACGGGCAAGAGACCCAGTACTTC
v_call: TRBV7-2
clone_size: NA
d_call: NA
j_call: TRBJ2-5

cdr3_aa: CASSYSKEGTEAFF
cdr3_nt: TGTGCCAGCAGTTACTCGAAAGAAGGAACTGAAGCTTTCTTT
v_call: TRBV6-2/TRBV6-3
clone_size: many
d_call: NA
j_call: TRBJ1-1

cdr3_aa: CASSESRQGGETQYF
cdr3_nt: TGTGCCAGCAGTGAGTCCCGGCAGGGAGGAGAGACCCAGTACTTC
v_call: TRBV2
clone_size: few
d_call: NA
j_call: TRBJ2-5

cdr3_aa: CASSLEAGRWTKNIQYF
cdr3_nt: TGTGCCAGCAGCTTAGAAGCTGGACGGTGGACCAAAAACATTCAGTACTTC
v_call: TRBV11-2
clone_size: NA
d_call: NA
j_call: TRBJ2-4

cdr3_aa: CASSQELAGAYEQYF
cdr3_nt: TGTGCCAGCAGCCAAGAATTAGCGGGCGCCTACGAGCAGTACTTC
v_call: TRBV4-2
clone_size: NA
d_call: TRBD2
j_call: TRBJ2-7

cdr3_aa: CASSSQGETQYF
cdr3_nt: TGTGCCAGCAGCTCACAGGGGGAGACCCAGTACTTC
v_call: TRBV7-2
clone_size: many
d_call: TRBD1
j_call: TRBJ2-5

cdr3_aa: CASSVDPARPETQYF
cdr3_nt: TGTGCCAGCAGCGTAGACCCCGCCAGACCGGAGACCCAGTACTTC
v_call: TRBV9
clone_size: few
d_call: NA
j_call: TRBJ2-5

cdr3_aa: CASSFGGQNTEAFF
cdr3_nt: TGTGCCAGCAGCTTTGGGGGCCAAAACACTGAAGCTTTCTTT
v_call: TRBV7-3
clone_size: NA
d_call: NA
j_call: TRBJ1-1

cdr3_aa: CASSLETGSLDEQYF
cdr3_nt: TGTGCCAGCAGCTTAGAGACAGGGAGCTTGGACGAGCAGTACTTC
v_call: TRBV7-6
clone_size: few
d_call: TRBD1
j_call: TRBJ2-7

cdr3_aa: CASSTIQGGTEAFF
cdr3_nt: TGTGCCAGCAGTACCATACAGGGAGGCACTGAAGCTTTCTTT
v_call: TRBV6-5
clone_size: NA
d_call: NA
j_call: TRBJ1-1

cdr3_aa: CATGTSRWPDTQYF
cdr3_nt: TGTGCCACGGGGACAAGCCGATGGCCAGATACGCAGTATTTT
v_call: TRBV12-3/TRBV12-4
clone_size: NA
d_call: NA
j_call: TRBJ2-3

cdr3_aa: CASSFRRQGKGGDEQFF
cdr3_nt: TGTGCCAGCAGCTTCAGGCGACAGGGGAAAGGCGGAGATGAGCAGTTCTTC
v_call: TRBV7-6
clone_size: NA
d_call: TRBD1
j_call: TRBJ2-1

cdr3_aa: CASSQGTGLSYEQYF
cdr3_nt: TGTGCCAGCAGCCAAGGAACAGGGCTGTCCTACGAGCAGTACTTC
v_call: TRBV4-2
clone_size: many
d_call: NA
j_call: TRBJ2-7

cdr3_aa: CASSLRQVNYGYTF
cdr3_nt: TGTGCCAGCAGTCTCCGACAGGTCAACTATGGCTACACCTTC
v_call: TRBV12-3/TRBV12-4
clone_size: NA
d_call: NA
j_call: TRBJ1-2